This T cell receptor beta chain is from a study of spatial heterogeneity in lung cancer. Study overall: For the average unique TCR and UMI combination, more than nine occurrences appeared in raw reads.

Each TCR cDNA molecule bore a unique molecular identifier. TCRdb re-called the 5' RACE reads with MiXCR, one entry per CDR3 protein. The table includes 40,000 to 45,000 distinct CDR3 sequences, roughly an eighth detected once. Of note for this clonotype: Its target is unknown.

Noted time point: sample taken at primary tumor resection. No cells were sorted before sequencing. The whole RNA sequenced was extracted from tumor, nontumor lung or frozen PBMC. The donor group consisted of roughly 70 patients who had untreated, early-stage non-small cell lung cancer. General study findings and limits: Compared with follow-up, resection was when ubiquitous expanded tumor TCRs appeared in blood more.

CDR1 SGHDT and CDR2 YYEEEE come from the germline V gene. Germline trimming cut 4 bases from V and 1 base from J; bases unmatched to any gene: 4. The CDR3 runs 15 residues. This chain connects TRBV5-6 to TRBJ1-5; 8 nucleotides match TRBD1. The receptor comes from a male donor with early-stage non-small cell lung cancer. The starting material was PBMCs, obtained at surgery. This CDR3 reads CASSTDRGSNQPQHF. DNA for the CDR3: TGTGCCAGCAGCACCGACAGGGGAAGCAATCAGCCCCAGCATTTT.